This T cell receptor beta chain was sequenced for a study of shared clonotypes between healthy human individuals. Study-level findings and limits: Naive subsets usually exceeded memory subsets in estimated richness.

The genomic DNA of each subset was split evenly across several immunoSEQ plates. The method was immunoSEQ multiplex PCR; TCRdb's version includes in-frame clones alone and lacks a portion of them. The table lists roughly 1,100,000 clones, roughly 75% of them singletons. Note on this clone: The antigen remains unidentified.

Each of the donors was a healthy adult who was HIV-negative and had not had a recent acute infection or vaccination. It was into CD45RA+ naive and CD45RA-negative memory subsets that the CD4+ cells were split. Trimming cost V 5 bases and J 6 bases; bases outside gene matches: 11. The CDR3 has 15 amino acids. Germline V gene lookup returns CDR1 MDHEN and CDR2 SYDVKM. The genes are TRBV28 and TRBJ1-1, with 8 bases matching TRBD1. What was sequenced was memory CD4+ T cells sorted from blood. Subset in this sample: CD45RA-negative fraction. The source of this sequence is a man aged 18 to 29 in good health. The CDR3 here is CASSPPTGEVAEAFF. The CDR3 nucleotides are TGTGCCAGCAGTCCGCCGACAGGGGAGGTCGCTGAAGCTTTCTTT.